The 26 T cell receptor beta chains below were found in one sample sequenced in a study of sequential checkpoint blockade in melanoma. This sample's treatment: randomized to nivolumab then ipilimumab (arm A) or the reverse (arm B). Clones were read by immunoSEQ multiplex PCR, and TCRdb kept only the in-frame ones, dropping some. Here the sample spans several thousand clones, less than 25% being singletons. Here the sequenced sample was tumor tissue (inferred from file names), taken from a patient given nivolumab and ipilimumab in sequence. The receptors stem from a human donor with melanoma.

This clone rates as medium-sized. This chain links TRBV11-3 with TRBJ1-1; possibly TRBD1 for D (6 bases). The CDR3 contains 16 residues. The V end lost 3 bases, the J end lost 5 bases, and 19 bases lay between the germline ends. Germline loops: CDR1 SGHNT, CDR2 YENEEA. The CDR3 region has the DNA TGTGCCAGCAGCTTGAGCGGTAGGGGGGATTGGACTGAAGCTTTCTTT. Protein: CASSLSGRGDWTEAFF. Filled out from reference TRBV11-3 and TRBJ1-1, the complete variable domain reads EAGVVQSPRYKIIEKKQPVAFWCNPISGHNTLYWYLQNLGQGPELLIRYENEEAVDDSQLPKDRFSAERLKGVDSTLKIQPAELGDSAVYLCASSLSGRGDWTEAFFGQGTRLTVV.

This clone was recorded a few times. In DNA, the CDR3 is TGTGCCAGCAGCGTAGGGACAGGTTCATTCAATGAGCAGTTCTTC. Residues: CASSVGTGSFNEQFF. The chain links TRBV9 to TRBJ2-1, with 7 bases identical to TRBD1. The CDR3 has 15 residues. V trimming: 0 bases; J trimming: 6 bases; junction bases outside the gene matches: 6. Germline CDR1 is SGDLS and CDR2 is YYNGEE.

The chain combines TRBV19 with TRBJ1-1, with D uncertain. This CDR3 comprises 15 residues. Germline loops: CDR1 LNHDA, CDR2 SQIVND (reference sequence). Deletions cut 7 bases from V and 1 base from J, with 16 bases between. The CDR3 spells CASTPRGGANTEAFF. CDR3 sequence (DNA): TGTGCCAGTACCCCCCGGGGAGGAGCGAACACTGAAGCTTTCTTT.

This chain uses TRBV19 with TRBJ2-5; D gene unclear. CDR1 is LNHDA and CDR2 is SQIVND in the germline V gene (reference sequence). The CDR3 length is 13 residues. The ends were cut back, 3 bases at V and 4 bases at J, with 9 bases in the middle. This CDR3 reads CASSMVVGETQYF. The CDR3 DNA sequence: TGTGCCAGTAGTATGGTGGTGGGAGAGACCCAGTACTTC.

This clone was seen at least ten times. The chain has TRBV11-3 and TRBJ2-3, with TRBD2 identical over 9 bases. The length of the CDR3 is 16 residues. The germline V gene encodes CDR1 SGHNT and CDR2 YENEEA. After removal of 3 bases from V and 3 bases from J, the junction contained 7 bases not matched to a gene. CDR3 protein: CASSLNLRGGTDTQYF. The DNA of the CDR3 is TGTGCCAGCAGCTTGAATTTGCGGGGGGGGACAGATACGCAGTATTTT.

This clone has at least ten counts. The V and J genes are TRBV9 and TRBJ2-5; D may be TRBD2 (6 bases). The germline V and J ends were trimmed by 5 bases and 0 bases, with 11 bases remaining between them. Germline V CDR1 and CDR2: SGDLS, YYNGEE. The CDR3 is made up of 14 amino acids. The CDR3 DNA is TGTGCCAGCAGAACGTGGGACTACCAAGAGACCCAGTACTTC. It is translated as CASRTWDYQETQYF. Combining the CDR3 with reference TRBV9 and TRBJ2-5 gives the whole variable domain DSGVTQTPKHLITATGQRVTLRCSPRSGDLSVYWYQQSLDQGLQFLIQYYNGEERAKGNILERFSAQQFPDLHSELNLSSLELGDSALYFCASRTWDYQETQYFGPGTRLLVL.

This clone was picked up a small number of times. The rearrangement uses TRBV6-8 and TRBJ1-4; D might be TRBD1 (5 bases). The CDR3 spans 14 residues. Germline V gene sequence: CDR1 MNHGY, CDR2 SAAAGT. V lost 2 bases and J 7 bases, leaving 11 bases between the germline ends. CDR3: CASSYTQGLEKLFF. In nucleotides, the CDR3 is TGTGCCAGCAGTTACACCCAGGGACTTGAAAAACTGTTTTTT.

The chain employs TRBV11-3 and TRBJ1-2, with D unresolved. The CDR3 is made up of 14 amino acids. Germline V gene data show CDR1 as SGHNT and CDR2 as YENEEA. V shed 5 bases and J shed 7 bases, with 17 bases lying between them. DNA for the CDR3: TGTGCCAGCAGCCCACCGGACGGGAGAGGTGGCTACACCTTC. Its translation: CASSPPDGRGGYTF.

This clone was recorded at least ten times. The V gene is TRBV11-3, the J gene TRBJ1-2, with D uncertain. CDR3 length: 15 residues. Germline V gene data show CDR1 as SGHNT and CDR2 as YENEEA. Trimming shortened V by 4 bases and J by 6 bases, and 18 bases separated the two germline ends. As DNA, the CDR3 is TGTGCCAGCAGCTCCCCGTGGGCCAGTAAGGATGGCTACACCTTC. This translates into CASSSPWASKDGYTF. Full variable domain (missing parts from reference TRBV11-3 and TRBJ1-2): EAGVVQSPRYKIIEKKQPVAFWCNPISGHNTLYWYLQNLGQGPELLIRYENEEAVDDSQLPKDRFSAERLKGVDSTLKIQPAELGDSAVYLCASSSPWASKDGYTFGSGTRLTVV.

This clone was seen a handful of times. This chain connects TRBV9 to TRBJ1-1; no reliable D call. CDR3 length: 15 amino acids. Per the germline V gene, CDR1 is SGDLS and CDR2 is YYNGEE. Trimming shortened V by 3 bases and J by 1 base, and 13 bases separated the two germline ends. The CDR3 is CASSAGLEQNTEAFF. In DNA, the CDR3 is TGTGCCAGCAGCGCGGGGTTGGAACAGAACACTGAAGCTTTCTTT.

The V gene is TRBV4-1, the J gene TRBJ2-1; D gene unclear. V lost 1 base and J 6 bases, leaving 4 bases between the germline ends. Germline-derived CDR1 and CDR2 are MGHRA and YSYEKL. The CDR3 length is 12 residues. CDR3 DNA: TGCGCCAGCAGCCAAGGTCCCAATGAGCAGTTCTTC. Protein sequence: CASSQGPNEQFF.

This clone was counted only a few times. The chain has TRBV9 and TRBJ2-1, with 7 bases identical to TRBD2. The germline gives CDR1 SGDLS, CDR2 YYNGEE. This CDR3 has 15 residues. Trimming at V came to 5 bases and at J to 6 bases, leaving 11 bases not matched to a gene. CDR3 DNA: TGTGCCAGCAGTGAATCTCGGGGAGGGGCCAATGAGCAGTTCTTC. Its protein is CASSESRGGANEQFF.

This sequence joins TRBV28 and TRBJ1-2, with 8 bases identical to TRBD1. The CDR3 contains 15 residues. Germline-derived CDR1 and CDR2 are MDHEN and SYDVKM. J gave up 6 bases and V 6 bases, and 12 bases lay outside the gene matches. The CDR3 protein is CASRTGGTTRHGYTF. The CDR3 nucleotides are TGTGCCAGCAGAACAGGGGGGACAACCAGGCATGGCTACACCTTC.

This chain joins TRBV18 and TRBJ1-2; D remains unclear. Trimming stripped 0 bases from V and 7 bases from J, with 9 bases between. The CDR3 covers 13 residues. From germline, CDR1 is KGHSH and CDR2 LQKENI. The CDR3 is CASSPPTSRGYTF. As DNA, the CDR3 is TGTGCCAGCTCACCACCTACCTCACGTGGCTACACCTTC.

This clone was found a few times. This chain uses TRBV28 with TRBJ2-7; possible D gene TRBD1, 5 bases. In germline, CDR1 is MDHEN, CDR2 SYDVKM. The germline V and J ends were trimmed by 11 bases and 3 bases, with 17 bases remaining between them. This CDR3 spans 13 amino acids. The CDR3 loop reads CASGQGKIYEQYF. In DNA, the CDR3 is TGTGCCTCGGGTCAGGGTAAAATCTACGAGCAGTACTTC.

This clone turned up a few times. The rearrangement joins TRBV4-1 to TRBJ2-7; unclear D gene. The ends were cut back, 0 bases at V and 0 bases at J, with 12 bases in the middle. Germline V CDR1 and CDR2: MGHRA, YSYEKL. The CDR3 consists of 16 residues. CDR3 loop: CASSQERAASSYEQYF. The DNA of the CDR3 is TGCGCCAGCAGCCAAGAGAGAGCTGCTAGCTCCTACGAGCAGTACTTC.

In its sample, this clone was seen many times. This chain connects TRBV4-1 to TRBJ2-2; 10 bases align to TRBD1. The CDR3 covers 16 residues. The junction had 7 bases not matched to a gene; V was cut back by 4 bases and J by 5 bases. Germline values: CDR1 MGHRA, CDR2 YSYEKL. CDR3 sequence reads: CASSRGQGLSTGELFF. CDR3 DNA sequence: TGCGCCAGCAGCCGGGGACAGGGGTTGAGTACCGGGGAGCTGTTTTTT.

The chain joins TRBV5-1 to TRBJ2-7, with 8 bases identical to TRBD1. There are 14 residues in the CDR3. Germline CDR1 reads SGHRS; CDR2 reads YFSETQ. V was clipped by 0 bases and J by 5 bases; unmatched bases: 4. The CDR3 region has the DNA TGCGCCAGCAGCTTGGTTGGACAGGGCAACGAGCAGTACTTC. It yields the protein CASSLVGQGNEQYF.

The chain recombines TRBV19 with TRBJ2-5; either TRBD1 or TRBD2 may fit D (5 bases each). CDR3 length: 13 amino acids. V lost 6 bases and J lost 3, with 11 bases in between. The germline CDR1 and CDR2 sequences are LNHDA and SQIVND (reference sequence). The CDR3: CASRRGAKETQYF. In DNA, the CDR3 is TGTGCCAGTAGGAGAGGGGCAAAAGAGACCCAGTACTTC.

This rearrangement joins TRBV18 to TRBJ2-3; D possibly matches TRBD1 or TRBD2 (5 bases each). This CDR3 contains 17 residues. Trimming took 3 bases from V and 3 from J, leaving 19 bases between them. CDR1 is KGHSH, CDR2 LQKENI, per germline. The CDR3 bases are TGTGCCAGCTCACCCCTCCGGGACGGCTACGAGACAGATACGCAGTATTTT. It codes for CASSPLRDGYETDTQYF. Drawing the rest from reference TRBV18 and TRBJ2-3, the complete variable domain is NAGVMQNPRHLVRRRGQEARLRCSPMKGHSHVYWYRQLPEEGLKFMVYLQKENIIDESGMPKERFSAEFPKEGPSILRIQQVVRGDSAAYFCASSPLRDGYETDTQYFGPGTRLTVL.

This clone was recorded a few times. The rearrangement joins TRBV6-8 to TRBJ1-2, with 7 positions matching TRBD1. The CDR3 is made up of 15 amino acids. The germline CDR1 and CDR2 sequences are MNHGY and SAAAGT. V shed 6 bases and J 0 bases; nucleotides not matched to a gene: 7. CDR3 amino acids: CASRRGQTTNYGYTF. The CDR3 DNA reads TGTGCCAGCAGACGGGGACAGACTACTAACTATGGCTACACCTTC.

Within the sample, this clone is medium-sized. The CDR3 protein is CASTALRQQAFF. Written as DNA, the CDR3 is TGTGCCAGCACCGCCCTCCGGCAGCAAGCTTTCTTT. V gene TRBV28 combines with J gene TRBJ1-1; no clear D. The V end was cut by 7 bases, the J end by 9 bases, with 15 bases between. The CDR3 consists of 12 residues. Germline V gene sequence: CDR1 MDHEN, CDR2 SYDVKM.

This clone was seen a handful of times. The chain's CDR3 is CASSFSVQPQHF. The CDR3 region has the DNA TGTGCCAGCAGTTTTTCCGTGCAGCCCCAGCATTTT. The V gene is TRBV28, the J gene TRBJ1-5; D call uncertain. Trimming took off 3 bases at V and 7 bases at J, with 7 bases between the two ends. Germline V gene data show CDR1 as MDHEN and CDR2 as SYDVKM. The CDR3 spans 12 residues.

In its sample, this clone was seen many times. The chain has TRBV9 and TRBJ2-7; perhaps TRBD1 as D (6 bases). Per germline, CDR1 SGDLS and CDR2 YYNGEE. Between the trimmed V and J ends, which lost 3 bases and 3 bases, there was a span of 16 bases. CDR3 length: 15 amino acids. DNA of the CDR3: TGTGCCAGCAGCGGAAAAGGGACACTTGGCTACGAGCAGTACTTC. Translation: CASSGKGTLGYEQYF.

The chain employs TRBV14 and TRBJ1-1; D remains ambiguous. Trimming took off 2 bases at V and 1 base at J, with 5 bases between the two ends. Germline lookup yields CDR1 SGHDN and CDR2 FVKESK. The CDR3 runs 13 residues. CDR3 protein: CASSQRRNTEAFF. The CDR3 coding sequence is TGTGCCAGCAGCCAACGCAGGAACACTGAAGCTTTCTTT.

The chain is built from TRBV6-8 and TRBJ2-7; 8 bases match TRBD2. The CDR3 runs 15 residues. Trimming cost V 7 bases and J 1 base; bases outside gene matches: 9. In germline, CDR1 is MNHGY, CDR2 SAAAGT. The CDR3 is CASMGEGGRSYEQYF. As DNA, the CDR3 is TGTGCCAGCATGGGTGAGGGCGGGAGGTCCTACGAGCAGTACTTC.